Presented here are 10 T cell receptor beta chains from one specimen sequenced in a study of T cells after yellow fever vaccination. TCRdb fed the 5' RACE reads into MiXCR, producing one record per CDR3 protein. The table has a few hundred thousand distinct CDR3 sequences, about 4% seen once. The sequences come from PBMCs, collected 5 days after the yellow fever booster vaccination. The receptors stem from a man aged 18 to 30 who received the YFV17D yellow fever vaccine.

This clonotype came up many times. The chain recombines TRBV15 with TRBJ1-4; D unclear. Germline CDR1 LNHNV, CDR2 YYDKDF (reference sequence). The CDR3 runs to 13 residues. Trimming stripped 0 bases from V and 8 bases from J, with 7 bases between. The CDR3 loop is CATSRDGGEKLFF. The CDR3 DNA sequence: TGTGCCACCAGCAGAGATGGAGGGGAAAAACTGTTTTTT.

This clonotype was seen at least ten times. The genes are TRBV10-3 and TRBJ2-1, with D possibly TRBD2 on 6 matching bases. Germline V gene data show CDR1 as ENHRY and CDR2 as SYGVKD. The V gene lost 3 bases and the J gene lost 7 bases, with 13 bases spanning the gap. This CDR3 region has 14 residues. CDR3 amino acids: CAISELGTLNEQFF. The DNA for the CDR3 is TGTGCCATCAGTGAACTCGGGACTTTAAATGAGCAGTTCTTC.

This clonotype showed up just a few times. V and J are TRBV24-1 and TRBJ2-5, with D perhaps given as TRBD1 or TRBD2 (5 bases each). Trimming removed 2 bases at V and 5 bases at J, with 11 bases between. Germline lookup yields CDR1 KGHDR and CDR2 SFDVKD. CDR3 length equals 14 residues. CDR3 coding DNA: TGTGCCACCAGTGATTGGGGGAATACGGAGACCCAGTACTTC. Translation gives CATSDWGNTETQYF.

The sample holds many counts of this clonotype. The chain carries TRBV5-1 and TRBJ2-1; 7 nucleotides align to TRBD2. V gave up 4 bases and J gave up 4 bases; unmatched junction bases: 11. The CDR3 has 16 residues. The germline CDR1 and CDR2 sequences are SGHRS and YFSETQ. CDR3 sequence (DNA): TGCGCCAGCAGCCTAGGACCTAGCGGCGCTTACAATGAGCAGTTCTTC. Translating it yields CASSLGPSGAYNEQFF.

This clonotype was found a few times. The chain combines TRBV3-1 with TRBJ2-3, with 11 bases fitting TRBD2. J gave up 1 base and V 3 bases, and 3 bases lay outside the gene matches. The CDR3 spans 16 residues. Per the germline V gene, CDR1 is LGHDT and CDR2 is YNNKEL (reference sequence). CDR3 bases: TGTGCCAGCAGCCATTTTAGCGGGGGGGGCACAGATACGCAGTATTTT. This translates into CASSHFSGGGTDTQYF.

This clonotype was observed a few times. This chain uses TRBV7-9 with TRBJ1-2; TRBD1 might be the D (6 bases). The CDR3 has 14 residues. CDR1 and CDR2 (germline): SEHNR, FQNEAQ (reference sequence). V was shortened by 5 bases and J by 1 base, with 11 bases between the two germline ends. The CDR3 nucleotides read TGTGCCAGCAGCAATACAGGGCTTAACTATGGCTACACCTTC. Its protein product is CASSNTGLNYGYTF.

This clonotype was counted between two and nine times. J is TRBJ2-1 and V is TRBV2, with 9 bases matching TRBD2. The CDR3 totals 13 residues. V shed 8 bases and J 4 bases; nucleotides not matched to a gene: 3. CDR1 SNHLY and CDR2 FYNNEI come from the germline V gene. The CDR3 protein is CASGTSYYNEQFF. The CDR3 bases are TGTGCCAGCGGGACTAGCTATTACAATGAGCAGTTCTTC.

This clonotype was counted a few times. This chain connects TRBV4-1 to TRBJ2-5; 8 positions agree with TRBD2. The CDR3 consists of 15 residues. The V and J ends lost 5 bases and 1 base, in that order; junction bases with no gene match: 6. Looked up from germline, CDR1 is MGHRA and CDR2 is YSYEKL. Here the CDR3 reads CASSSGGAVQETQYF. CDR3 nucleotide sequence: TGCGCCAGCAGCTCCGGGGGGGCCGTCCAAGAGACCCAGTACTTC.

At least ten counts were recorded for this clonotype. The genes are TRBV20-1 and TRBJ2-5, with TRBD2 as a possible D gene (6 bases). CDR1 and CDR2 from the germline V gene are DFQATT and SNEGSKA (reference sequence). V dropped 6 bases and J dropped 5 bases, with 16 bases sitting between them. The CDR3 runs 13 residues. CDR3 DNA: TGCAGTGCCGCCCGCGGGGCACGGGAGACCCAGTACTTC. As protein: CSAARGARETQYF.

This clonotype was observed many times. The rearrangement uses TRBV5-1 and TRBJ1-1; D call uncertain. CDR1 is SGHRS and CDR2 is YFSETQ in the germline V gene. The CDR3 consists of 16 residues. Trimming removed 1 base at V and 1 base at J, with 14 bases between. The CDR3 DNA follows: TGCGCCAGCAGCTTGTCGGTATCCGTAAGGAACACTGAAGCTTTCTTT. Translated: CASSLSVSVRNTEAFF. Full variable domain (rest looked up from reference TRBV5-1 and TRBJ1-1): KAGVTQTPRYLIKTRGQQVTLSCSPISGHRSVSWYQQTPGQGLQFLFEYFSETQRNKGNFPGRFSGRQFSNSRSEMNVSTLELGDSALYLCASSLSVSVRNTEAFFGQGTRLTVV.